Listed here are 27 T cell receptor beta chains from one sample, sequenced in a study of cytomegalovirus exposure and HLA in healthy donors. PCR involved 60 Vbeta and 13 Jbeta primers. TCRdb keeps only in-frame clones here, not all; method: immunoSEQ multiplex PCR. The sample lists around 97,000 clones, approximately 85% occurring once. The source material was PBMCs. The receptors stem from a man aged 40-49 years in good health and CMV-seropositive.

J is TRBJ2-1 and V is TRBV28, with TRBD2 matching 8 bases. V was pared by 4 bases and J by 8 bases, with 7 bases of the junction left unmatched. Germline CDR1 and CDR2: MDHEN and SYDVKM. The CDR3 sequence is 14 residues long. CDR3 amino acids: CASSSRLAFDEQFF. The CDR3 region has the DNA TGTGCCAGCAGTTCTAGACTAGCGTTCGATGAGCAGTTCTTC.

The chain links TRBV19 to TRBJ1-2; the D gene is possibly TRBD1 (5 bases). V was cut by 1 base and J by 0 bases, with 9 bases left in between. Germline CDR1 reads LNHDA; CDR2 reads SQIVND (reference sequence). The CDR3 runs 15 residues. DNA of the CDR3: TGTGCCAGTAGTATAGGTGGAGGGGCTAACTATGGCTACACCTTC. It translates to CASSIGGGANYGYTF.

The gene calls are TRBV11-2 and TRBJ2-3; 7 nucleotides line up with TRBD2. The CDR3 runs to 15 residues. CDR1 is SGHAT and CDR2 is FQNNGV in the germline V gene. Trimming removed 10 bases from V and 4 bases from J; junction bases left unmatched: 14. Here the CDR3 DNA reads TGTGCCATCGCCTACGGACTAGTGGGCGCAGATACGCAGTATTTT. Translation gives CAIAYGLVGADTQYF.

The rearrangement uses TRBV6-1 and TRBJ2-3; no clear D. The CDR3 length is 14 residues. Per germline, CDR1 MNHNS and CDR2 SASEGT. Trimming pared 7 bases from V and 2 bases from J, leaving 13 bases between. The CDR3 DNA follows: TGTGCCAGCACTCATACAGCATCCACAGATACGCAGTATTTT. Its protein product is CASTHTASTDTQYF.

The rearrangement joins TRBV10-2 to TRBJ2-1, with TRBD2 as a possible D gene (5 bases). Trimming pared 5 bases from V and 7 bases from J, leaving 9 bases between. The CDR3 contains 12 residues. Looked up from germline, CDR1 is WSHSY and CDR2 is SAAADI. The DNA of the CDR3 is TGCGCCAGCAGTCCGGGGTCAAATGAGCAGTTCTTC. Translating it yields CASSPGSNEQFF.

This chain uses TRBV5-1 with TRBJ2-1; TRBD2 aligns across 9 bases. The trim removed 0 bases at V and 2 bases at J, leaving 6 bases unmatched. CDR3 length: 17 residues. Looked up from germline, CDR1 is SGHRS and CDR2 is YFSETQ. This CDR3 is CASSLEGAGGPYNEQFF. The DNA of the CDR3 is TGCGCCAGCAGCTTGGAGGGCGCGGGGGGGCCCTACAATGAGCAGTTCTTC. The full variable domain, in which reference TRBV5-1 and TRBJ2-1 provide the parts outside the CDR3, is KAGVTQTPRYLIKTRGQQVTLSCSPISGHRSVSWYQQTPGQGLQFLFEYFSETQRNKGNFPGRFSGRQFSNSRSEMNVSTLELGDSALYLCASSLEGAGGPYNEQFFGPGTRLTVL.

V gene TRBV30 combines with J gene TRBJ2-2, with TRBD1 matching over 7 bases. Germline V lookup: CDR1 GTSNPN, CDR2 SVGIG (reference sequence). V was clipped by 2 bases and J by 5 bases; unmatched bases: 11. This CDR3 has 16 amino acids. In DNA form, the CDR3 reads TGTGCCTGGAGTACTCCGCAGGGGGTGGTTACCGGGGAGCTGTTTTTT. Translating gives CAWSTPQGVVTGELFF.

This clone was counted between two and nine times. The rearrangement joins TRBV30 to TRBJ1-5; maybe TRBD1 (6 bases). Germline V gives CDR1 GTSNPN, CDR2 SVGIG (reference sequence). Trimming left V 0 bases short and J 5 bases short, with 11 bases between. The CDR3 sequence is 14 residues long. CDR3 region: CAWSVRQGYQPQHF. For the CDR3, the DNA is TGTGCCTGGAGTGTACGGCAGGGGTATCAGCCCCAGCATTTT. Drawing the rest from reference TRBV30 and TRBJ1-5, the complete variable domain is SQTIHQWPATLVQPVGSPLSLECTVEGTSNPNLYWYRQAAGRGLQLLFYSVGIGQISSEVPQNLSASRPQDRQFILSSKKLLLSDSGFYLCAWSVRQGYQPQHFGDGTRLSIL.

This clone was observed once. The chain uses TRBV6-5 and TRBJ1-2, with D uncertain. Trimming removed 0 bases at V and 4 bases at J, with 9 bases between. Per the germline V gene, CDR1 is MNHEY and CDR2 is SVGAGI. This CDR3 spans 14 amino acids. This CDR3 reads CASSYSPRSYGYTF. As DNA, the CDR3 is TGTGCCAGCAGTTACTCGCCGCGGAGCTATGGCTACACCTTC.

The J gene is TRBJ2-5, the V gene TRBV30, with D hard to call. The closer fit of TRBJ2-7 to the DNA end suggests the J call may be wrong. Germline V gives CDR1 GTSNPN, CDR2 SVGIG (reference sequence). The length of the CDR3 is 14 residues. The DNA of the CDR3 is TGTGCCTGGAGTGTTCTTCAGGACTCCTACGAGCAGTACTTC. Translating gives CAWSVLQDSYEQYF.

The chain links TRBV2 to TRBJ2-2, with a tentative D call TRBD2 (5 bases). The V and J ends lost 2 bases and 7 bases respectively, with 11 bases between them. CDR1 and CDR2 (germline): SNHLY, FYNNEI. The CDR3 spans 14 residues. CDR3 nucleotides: TGTGCCAGCAGTGAAATGGCGGGTGGCGGGGAGCTGTTTTTT. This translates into CASSEMAGGGELFF.

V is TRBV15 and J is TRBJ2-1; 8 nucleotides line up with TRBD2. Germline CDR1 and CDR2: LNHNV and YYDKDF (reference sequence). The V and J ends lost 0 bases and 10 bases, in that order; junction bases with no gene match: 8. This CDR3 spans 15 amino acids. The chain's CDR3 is CATSRDRGGAREQFF. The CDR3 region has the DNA TGTGCCACCAGCAGAGATCGGGGGGGGGCCCGGGAGCAGTTCTTC. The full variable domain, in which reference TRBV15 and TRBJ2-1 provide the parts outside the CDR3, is DAMVIQNPRYQVTQFGKPVTLSCSQTLNHNVMYWYQQKSSQAPKLLFHYYDKDFNNEADTPDNFQSRRPNTSFCFLDIRSPGLGDTAMYLCATSRDRGGAREQFFGPGTRLTVL.

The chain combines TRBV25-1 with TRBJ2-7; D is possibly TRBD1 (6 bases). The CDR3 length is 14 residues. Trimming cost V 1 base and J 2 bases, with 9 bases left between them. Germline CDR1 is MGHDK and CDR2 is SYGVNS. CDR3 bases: TGTGCCAGCAGTGAATTGGACAGTACCTACGAGCAGTACTTC. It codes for CASSELDSTYEQYF.

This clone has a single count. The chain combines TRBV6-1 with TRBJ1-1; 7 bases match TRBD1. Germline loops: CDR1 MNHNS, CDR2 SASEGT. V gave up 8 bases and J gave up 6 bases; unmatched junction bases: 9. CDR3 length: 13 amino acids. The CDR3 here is CASGYRGGAEAFF. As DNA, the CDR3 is TGTGCCAGCGGGTACAGGGGAGGAGCTGAAGCTTTCTTT.

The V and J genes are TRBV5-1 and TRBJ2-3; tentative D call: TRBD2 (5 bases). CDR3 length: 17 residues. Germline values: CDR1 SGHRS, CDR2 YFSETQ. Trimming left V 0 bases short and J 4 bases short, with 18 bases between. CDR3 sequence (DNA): TGCGCCAGCAGCTTGGGGCCGGCGGGTATGGAGGCAGATACGCAGTATTTT. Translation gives CASSLGPAGMEADTQYF. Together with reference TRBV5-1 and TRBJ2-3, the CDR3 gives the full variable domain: KAGVTQTPRYLIKTRGQQVTLSCSPISGHRSVSWYQQTPGQGLQFLFEYFSETQRNKGNFPGRFSGRQFSNSRSEMNVSTLELGDSALYLCASSLGPAGMEADTQYFGPGTRLTVL.

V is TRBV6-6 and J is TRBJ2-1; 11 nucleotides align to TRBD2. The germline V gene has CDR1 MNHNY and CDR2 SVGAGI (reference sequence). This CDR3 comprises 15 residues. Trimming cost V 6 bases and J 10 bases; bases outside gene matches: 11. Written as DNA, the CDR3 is TGTGCCAGCAGACAGATTAGCGGGGGGGCGGAGGAGCAGTTCTTC. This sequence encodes CASRQISGGAEEQFF.

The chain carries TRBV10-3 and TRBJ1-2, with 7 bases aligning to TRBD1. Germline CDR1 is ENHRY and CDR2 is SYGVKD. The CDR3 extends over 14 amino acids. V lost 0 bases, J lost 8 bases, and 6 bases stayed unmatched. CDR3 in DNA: TGTGCCATCAGTGAGTCCCAACAGGGGCAAGGCTACACCTTC. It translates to CAISESQQGQGYTF.

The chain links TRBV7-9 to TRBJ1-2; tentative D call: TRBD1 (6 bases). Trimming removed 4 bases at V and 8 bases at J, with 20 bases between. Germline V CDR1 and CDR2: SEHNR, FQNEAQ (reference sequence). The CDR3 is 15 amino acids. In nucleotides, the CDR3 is TGTGCCAGCAGCTCGTGGACAGACTTGGGCAGCGGCTACACCTTC. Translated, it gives CASSSWTDLGSGYTF.

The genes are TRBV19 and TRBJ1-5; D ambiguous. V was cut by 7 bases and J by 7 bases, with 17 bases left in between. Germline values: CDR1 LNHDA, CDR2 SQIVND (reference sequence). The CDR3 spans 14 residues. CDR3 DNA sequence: TGTGCCAGTACCCCCGGGGTTACGAGACAGCCCCAGCATTTT. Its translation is CASTPGVTRQPQHF.

CDR3 residues: CASSPRQGNTEAFF. The CDR3 DNA sequence: TGTGCCAGCAGCCCACGACAGGGGAACACTGAAGCTTTCTTT. The chain carries TRBV11-2 and TRBJ1-1, with 7 bases lining up with TRBD1. There are 14 residues in the CDR3. Germline values: CDR1 SGHAT, CDR2 FQNNGV. V was pared by 5 bases and J by 1 base, with 4 bases of the junction left unmatched.

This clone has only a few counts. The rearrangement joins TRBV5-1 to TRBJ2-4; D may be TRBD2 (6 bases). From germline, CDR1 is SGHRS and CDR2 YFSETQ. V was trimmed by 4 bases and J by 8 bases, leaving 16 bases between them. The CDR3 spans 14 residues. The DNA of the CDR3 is TGCGCCAGCAGCCCGGAGGCAGGGACTGACATTCAGTACTTC. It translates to CASSPEAGTDIQYF.

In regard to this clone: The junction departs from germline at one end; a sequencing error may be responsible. The CDR3 reads CAWSGRGTGSSGANGLTF. CDR3 DNA: TGTGCCTGGAGCGGACGGGGGACAGGGAGCTCTGGGGCCAACGGCCTGACTTTC. The chain uses TRBV30 and TRBJ2-6; 9 nucleotides match TRBD1. Germline assignment: CDR1 GTSNPN and CDR2 SVGIG (reference sequence). The CDR3 spans 18 residues.

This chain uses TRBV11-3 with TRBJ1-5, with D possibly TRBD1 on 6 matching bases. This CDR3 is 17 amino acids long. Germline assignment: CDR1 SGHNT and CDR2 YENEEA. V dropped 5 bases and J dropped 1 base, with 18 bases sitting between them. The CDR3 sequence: CASSPMSPGESNQPQHF. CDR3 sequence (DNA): TGTGCCAGCAGCCCTATGTCGCCAGGGGAAAGCAATCAGCCCCAGCATTTT.

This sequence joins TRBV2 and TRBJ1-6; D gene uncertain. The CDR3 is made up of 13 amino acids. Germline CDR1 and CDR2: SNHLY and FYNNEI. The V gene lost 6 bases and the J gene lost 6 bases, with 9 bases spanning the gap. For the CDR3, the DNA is TGTGCCAGCAGGGAATCGGGTAATTCACCCCTCCACTTT. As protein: CASRESGNSPLHF.

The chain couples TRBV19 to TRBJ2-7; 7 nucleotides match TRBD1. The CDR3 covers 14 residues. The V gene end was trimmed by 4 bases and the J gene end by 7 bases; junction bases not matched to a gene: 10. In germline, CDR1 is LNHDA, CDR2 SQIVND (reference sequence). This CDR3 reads CASSTRQGMGEQYF. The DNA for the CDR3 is TGTGCCAGTAGTACCCGACAGGGAATGGGGGAGCAGTACTTC.

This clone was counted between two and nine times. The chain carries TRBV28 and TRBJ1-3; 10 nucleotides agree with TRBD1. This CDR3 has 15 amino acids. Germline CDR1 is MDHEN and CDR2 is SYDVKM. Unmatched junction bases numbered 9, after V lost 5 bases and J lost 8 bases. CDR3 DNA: TGTGCCAGCAGTCCCGGGACAGGGGACCGATACACCATATATTTT. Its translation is CASSPGTGDRYTIYF.

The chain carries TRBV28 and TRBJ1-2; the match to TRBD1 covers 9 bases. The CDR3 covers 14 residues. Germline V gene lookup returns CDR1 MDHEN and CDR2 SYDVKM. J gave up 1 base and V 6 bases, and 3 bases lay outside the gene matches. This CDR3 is CASRVTGGNYGYTF. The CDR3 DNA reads TGTGCCAGCAGGGTGACAGGGGGTAACTATGGCTACACCTTC.